The source of this T cell receptor beta chain is a study of shared clonotypes between healthy human individuals (dated by TCRdb to the early 2020s). Background on the whole study: The cohort included a few men and a couple of women between 18 and 49 years of age. Per donor, three plates each were used for CD4 naive and CD4 memory, two for CD8 naive, and one for CD8 memory. To increase sequencing depth and limit assay-specific biases, TCR repertoire library preparation and sequencing were carried out by different laboratories using diverse techniques. To estimate repertoire size and how much clonotype sharing occurs between individuals, the study deeply sequenced the blood TCR repertoires of several healthy adults. Per donor, leukapheresis produced somewhere between about 0.94 and 10 billion PBMCs. Summary of the overall study and its limitations: Higher generation probabilities were observed for clonotypes shared by all four sorted-subset donors than for non-shared clonotypes. Even with the large sequencing depth, rarefaction of the sorted-subset datasets indicated that sequencing was incomplete. The genetic and exposure-history diversity represented was limited by the small number of donors. Pairwise subsampling led to the expectation that sequencing depth would affect the degree of clonotype sharing among donors. Sampling was restricted to blood, and TCR repertoires in tissue are likely to differ from TCR repertoires in blood. Larger estimated clonotype richness was generally found for naive subsets than for memory subsets. Across a few donors, around 5.4% of naive CD4, roughly 3.5% of naive CD8, 2.3% of memory CD4, and 0.4% to 0.45% of memory CD8 clonotypes were shared.

Comment on this clone: What antigen it recognizes has not been identified. There are no base qualities to consult, and no much larger clone falls within one base.

Using the deep immunoSEQ assay, TCR CDR3 regions were amplified from genomic DNA by multiplex PCR. Extracted genomic DNA from each cell subset was distributed evenly across all wells of several immunoSEQ 96-well plates, and each plate was treated as a replicate. For sorted subsets, roughly 200 ng of genomic DNA, equivalent to 30,000 or so T cell genomes, went into each replicate PCR. The purified libraries were quantified using a Qubit 3.0 fluorometer, sized with a Bioanalyzer 2100, and then quantified again using the KAPA Library Quantification kit. Every immunoSEQ 96-well plate was sequenced on a separate single-read 150-cycle Illumina NextSeq 550 flow cell. Turning to the authors' computational methods: Because the immunoSEQ output held only junctional sequences and lacked quality scores, the filtering could not match the filtering applied to full-length reads. To assign V/J genes and CDR3, sequences were annotated using PyIR, a Python wrapper for IgBLAST v1.9, with IMGT germline references. Reads were filtered out if the reads had weak V/J assignments (E-value above 1e-6), no CDR3, stop codons, out-of-frame junctions, or ambiguous translated residues. V3J clonotypes were defined as sequences sharing an identical inferred V gene, J gene, and CDR3 amino acid sequence. To compute the percentage overlap between repertoires, the number of shared unique clonotypes was divided by the size of the smaller repertoire. RTK rarefaction, the Chao1 estimator, and Recon v2.1 estimates of unobserved clonotypes were used to assess repertoire richness. For all TCRbeta clonotypes obtained by the gDNA method from several donors, generation probabilities were computed with OLGA. Here the immuneACCESS table is served through TCRdb, limited to in-frame sequences with V and J called. Missing clones are a known gap in these copies; in checked studies unresolved V genes cover under half, and the rest lacks a known reason. V, J and clone size are those of that table, while D and trimming were read from the DNA. The sample has approximately 1.5 million clones on record, approximately 98% of them singletons. In total, the top ten clones hold around 0.47% of the sample.

The donors were healthy, HIV-negative adults with no recently reported acute infections or vaccinations. Every donor was a Caucasian adult living in Nashville, Tennessee, USA. CD4+ T cells were enriched through magnetic negative selection, after which naive cells were positively selected on CD45RA and the remaining negative fraction served as the memory subset. Blood was collected by leukapheresis, and PBMCs were isolated by Ficoll-Histopaque density gradient centrifugation and then cryopreserved in liquid nitrogen vapor phase. Analytical flow cytometry was used to check the purity and quantity of every magnetically sorted T cell population. Genomic DNA was isolated from every sorted fraction and measured by UV absorbance on a Nanodrop 2000c. Taken from the germline V gene, the CDR1 and CDR2 loops are SGHRS and YFSETQ. The junction shows trimming of 2 bases on V and 2 bases on J, and the gene matches do not reach 5 bases of it. The CDR3 numbers 15 residues from cysteine through phenylalanine. This entry keeps only the CDR3 DNA: 45 bases, framed from base 1.

Sequenced input: naive CD4+ T cells sorted from blood. This specimen's cell subset or site label, interpreted: CD45RA+ positively selected. The source of this sequence is a man aged 30 to 45 in good health. Rearrangement joined TRBV5-1 to TRBJ2-7, with 9 central nucleotides matching TRBD2. CDR3 reads: CASSLPTSGAYEQYF. In nucleotide form, the sequence is TGCGCCAGCAGCTTACCGACTAGCGGAGCCTACGAGCAGTACTTC. Joined to the reference TRBV5-1 and TRBJ2-7 proteins, this CDR3 gives the full variable domain: KAGVTQTPRYLIKTRGQQVTLSCSPISGHRSVSWYQQTPGQGLQFLFEYFSETQRNKGNFPGRFSGRQFSNSRSEMNVSTLELGDSALYLCASSLPTSGAYEQYFGPGTRLTVT.